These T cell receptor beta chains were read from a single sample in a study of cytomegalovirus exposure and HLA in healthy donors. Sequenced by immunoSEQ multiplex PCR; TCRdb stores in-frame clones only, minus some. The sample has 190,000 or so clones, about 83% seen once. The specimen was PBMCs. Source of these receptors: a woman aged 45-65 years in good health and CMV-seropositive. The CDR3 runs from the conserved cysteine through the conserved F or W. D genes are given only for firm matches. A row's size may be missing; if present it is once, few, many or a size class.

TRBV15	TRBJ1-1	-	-	TGTGCCACCAGCAGCTATAAGAACACTGAAGCTTTCTTT	CATSSYKNTEAFF
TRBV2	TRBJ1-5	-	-	TGTGCCAGCAGTCCCACACGGGGATACAGTCAGCCCCAGCATTTT	CASSPTRGYSQPQHF
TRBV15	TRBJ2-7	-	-	TGTGCCACCAGCAGAGGGTTAGGGTGGCAGGGTTCCGAGCAGTACTTC	CATSRGLGWQGSEQYF
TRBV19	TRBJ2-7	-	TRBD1	TGTGCCAGTAGTCTGGACAGGGATCAGGGCGAGCAGTACTTC	CASSLDRDQGEQYF
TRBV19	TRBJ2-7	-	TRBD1	TGTGCCAGTAGTGGTACCGGGACAGGGGGCATCGAGCAGTACTTC	CASSGTGTGGIEQYF
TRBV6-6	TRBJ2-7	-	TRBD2	TGTGCCAGCAGTTACTCCCGGGGAGGGGAAGCCTACGAGCAGTACTTC	CASSYSRGGEAYEQYF
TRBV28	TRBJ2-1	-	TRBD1	TGTGCCAGCAGAACCGGGGACAGAGGGCATGAGCAGTTCTTC	CASRTGDRGHEQFF
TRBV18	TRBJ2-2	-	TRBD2	TGTGCCAGCTCACCACTAGCGGGTATTGAGCTGTTTTTT	CASSPLAGIELFF
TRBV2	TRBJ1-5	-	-	TGTGCCAGCAGTCCACAGGGTCTAGCTCAGCCCCAGCATTTT	CASSPQGLAQPQHF
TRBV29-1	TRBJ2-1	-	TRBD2	TGCAGCGTTTTTAGCGGGGGGGCGGATGAGCAGTTCTTC	CSVFSGGADEQFF
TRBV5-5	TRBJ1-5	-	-	TGTGCCAGCAGCTTGACAACAGGGATAGGACAGCCCCAGCATTTT	CASSLTTGIGQPQHF
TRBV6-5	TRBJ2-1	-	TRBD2	TGTGCCAGCAGTTACTCCACTAGCGGGGGTTTCAATGAGCAGTTCTTC	CASSYSTSGGFNEQFF
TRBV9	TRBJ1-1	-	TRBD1	TGTGCCAGCAGCGTAGGGAGGACAGGGGAGGACACTGAAGCTTTCTTT	CASSVGRTGEDTEAFF
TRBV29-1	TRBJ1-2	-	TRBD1	TGCAGCGTTGACCAGGTTGCAGGGGGGTTTGGTGGCTACACCTTC	CSVDQVAGGFGGYTF
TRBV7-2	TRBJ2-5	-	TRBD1	TGTGCCAGCAGCCCCCGACAGGGGGTGCAAGAGACCCAGTACTTC	CASSPRQGVQETQYF
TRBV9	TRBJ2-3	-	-	TGTGCCAGCAGCGCATACGTAGTCACAGATACGCAGTATTTT	CASSAYVVTDTQYF
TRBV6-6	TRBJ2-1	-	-	TGTGCCAGCAAGTTTGGTGGAGGTAATGAGCAGTTCTTC	CASKFGGGNEQFF
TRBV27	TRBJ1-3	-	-	TGTGCCAGCAGTCCCCAAAACGAGGGAAACACCATATATTTT	CASSPQNEGNTIYF
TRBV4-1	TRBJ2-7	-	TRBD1	TGCGCCAGCAGCCAAGAGACAGGGATTCCCTACGAGCAGTACTTC	CASSQETGIPYEQYF
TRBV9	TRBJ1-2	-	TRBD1	TGTGCCAGCAGCGCCCACAGGGGGAACAGTCTTAATGGCTACACCTTC	CASSAHRGNSLNGYTF
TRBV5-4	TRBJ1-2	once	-	TGTGCCAGCAGCTTGGACAGGAGCTACTATGGCTACACCTTC	CASSLDRSYYGYTF
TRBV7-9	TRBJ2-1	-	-	TGTGCCAGCAGCAACGGACTGATTAACCCCGATGAGCAGTTCTTC	CASSNGLINPDEQFF
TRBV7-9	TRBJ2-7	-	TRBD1	TGTGCCAGCAGACCTGGACAGGGCTTCGAGCAGTACTTC	CASRPGQGFEQYF
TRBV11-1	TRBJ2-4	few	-	TGTGCCAGCAGCTTAACAGGTCCGGCCAAAAACATTCAGTACTTC	CASSLTGPAKNIQYF
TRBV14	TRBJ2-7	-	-	TGTGCCAGCAGCCAAGAAATGGGCACATACTACGAGCAGTACTTC	CASSQEMGTYYEQYF
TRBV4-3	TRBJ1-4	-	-	TGCGCCAGCAGCCGCGCAGGGTCGGCAACTAATGAAAAACTGTTTTTT	CASSRAGSATNEKLFF
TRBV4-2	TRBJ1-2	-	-	TGTGCCAGCAGCCAAGATTTGGGTTCGTATGGAGTCGACTATGGCTACACCTTC	CASSQDLGSYGVDYGYTF
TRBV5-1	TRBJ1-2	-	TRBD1	TGCGCCAGCAGCTTGTCGCAGGGGGCAGAGGGCTACACCTTC	CASSLSQGAEGYTF
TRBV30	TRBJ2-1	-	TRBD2	TGTGCCTGGAGTGTACGACGGGACGGGGGGGCCCCCAATGAGCAGTTCTTC	CAWSVRRDGGAPNEQFF
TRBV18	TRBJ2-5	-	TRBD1	TGTGCCAGCTCACCACCGTGGACAGGGATGGAAGAGACCCAGTACTTC	CASSPPWTGMEETQYF
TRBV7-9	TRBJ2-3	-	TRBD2	TGTGCCAGCAGCAAACTAGCGGGGGGCACAGATACGCAGTATTTT	CASSKLAGGTDTQYF
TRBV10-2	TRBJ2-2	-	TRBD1	TGCGCCAGCAGCCGTGGGACAGGGGAGACCGGGGAGCTGTTTTTT	CASSRGTGETGELFF
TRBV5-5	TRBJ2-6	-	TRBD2	TGTGCCAGCAGCGGGGGACTAAGCTCTGGGGCCAACGTCCTGACTTTC	CASSGGLSSGANVLTF
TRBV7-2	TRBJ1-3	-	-	TGTGCCAGCAGCTTAGGGCACAGGGCGGGAAACACCATATATTTT	CASSLGHRAGNTIYF
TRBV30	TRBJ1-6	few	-	TGTGCCTGGAGAGGAGGAAGAGATTCACCCCTCCACTTT	CAWRGGRDSPLHF
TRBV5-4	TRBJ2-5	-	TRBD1	TGTGCCAGCAGCTTGGAGGGGGCCTCGGAGACCCAGTACTTC	CASSLEGASETQYF
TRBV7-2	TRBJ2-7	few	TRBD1	TGTGCCAGCAGCTCCCGGGACAGGGGCTACGAGCAGTACTTC	CASSSRDRGYEQYF
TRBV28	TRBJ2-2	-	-	TGTGCCAGCAGTTTAAAACCGGGACTTAAGAACACCGGGGAGCTGTTTTTT	CASSLKPGLKNTGELFF
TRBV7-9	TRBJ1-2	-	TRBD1	TGTTCCAGCAGCCGGACAGGGTTTAACTATGGCTACACCTTC	CSSSRTGFNYGYTF
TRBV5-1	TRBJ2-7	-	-	TGCGCCAGCAGCCTAAACGCGGGGTTAGGGTCCAGCGAGCAGTACTTC	CASSLNAGLGSSEQYF
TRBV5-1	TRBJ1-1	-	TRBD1	TGCGCCAGCAGGACAGGGGGCGGGTTCCGAGCTTTCTTT	CASRTGGGFRAFF
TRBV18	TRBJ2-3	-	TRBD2	TGTGCCAGCTCGGGGACTAGCGGGGGCTCAGATACGCAGTATTTT	CASSGTSGGSDTQYF
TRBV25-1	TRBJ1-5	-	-	TGTGCCAGCAGTGAAGGGGGGGGGTATAATCAGCCCCAGCATTTT	CASSEGGGYNQPQHF
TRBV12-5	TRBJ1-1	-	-	TGTGCTAGTGGTTTAGGGGGGGAGGGCACTGAAGCTTTCTTT	CASGLGGEGTEAFF
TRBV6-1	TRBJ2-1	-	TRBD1	TGTGCCAGCACCCATGACAGGGTCGATTACAATGAGCAGTTCTTC	CASTHDRVDYNEQFF
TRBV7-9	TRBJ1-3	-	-	TGTGCCAGCAGCGAAAGGCGGGGTCGGCGGAGGACATCTGGAAACACCATATATTTT	CASSERRGRRRTSGNTIYF
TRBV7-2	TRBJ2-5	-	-	TGTGCCAGCAGCTTAGCAGGGGCCCGGTTTGCTCAGTACTTC	CASSLAGARFAQYF
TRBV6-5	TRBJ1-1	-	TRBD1	TGTGCCAGCAGATCGGGGGACAGAGATGAAGCTTTCTTT	CASRSGDRDEAFF
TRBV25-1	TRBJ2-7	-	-	TGTGCCAGCAGTGCAATACGGGGGAATGCCTACGAGCAGTACTTC	CASSAIRGNAYEQYF
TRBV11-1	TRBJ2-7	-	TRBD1	TGTGCCAGCAGTTTGGGGACAGGCCCCCACGAGCAGTACTTC	CASSLGTGPHEQYF
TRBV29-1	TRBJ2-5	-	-	TGCAGCGTTGAGGAAGCTTCTCGCGAAGCGCCCCAGTACTTC	CSVEEASREAPQYF
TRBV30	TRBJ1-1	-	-	TGTGCCTGGAGTGGGCAGAACACTGAAGCTTTCTTT	CAWSGQNTEAFF